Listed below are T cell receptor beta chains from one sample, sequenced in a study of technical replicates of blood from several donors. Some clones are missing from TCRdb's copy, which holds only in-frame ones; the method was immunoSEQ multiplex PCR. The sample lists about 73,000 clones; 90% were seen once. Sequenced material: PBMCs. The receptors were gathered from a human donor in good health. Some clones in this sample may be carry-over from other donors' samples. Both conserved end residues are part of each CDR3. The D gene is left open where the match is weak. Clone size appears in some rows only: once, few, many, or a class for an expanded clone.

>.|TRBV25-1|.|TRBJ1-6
TGTGCCAGCAGTGAAGGGGGGAATTCACCCCTCCACTTT
CASSEGGNSPLHF
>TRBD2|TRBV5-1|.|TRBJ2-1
TGCGCCAGCAGCCACACTTTACTAGCGGACTCCTACAATGAGCAGTTCTTC
CASSHTLLADSYNEQFF
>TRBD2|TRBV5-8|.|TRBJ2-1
TGTGCCAGCAGCACCAGGACTAGTTTGTCCAATGAGCAGTTCTTC
CASSTRTSLSNEQFF
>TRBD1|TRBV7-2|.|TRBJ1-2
TGTGCCAGCAGCCCGGGACAGGGGGCTACCTATGGCTACACCTTC
CASSPGQGATYGYTF
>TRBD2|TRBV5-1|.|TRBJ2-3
TGCGCCAGCAGCTCGGGGGGGGCGGGCACAGATACGCAGTATTTT
CASSSGGAGTDTQYF
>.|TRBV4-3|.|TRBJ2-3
TGCGCCAGCAGCCAAGTAGGGGGGGAGGATACGCAGTATTTT
CASSQVGGEDTQYF
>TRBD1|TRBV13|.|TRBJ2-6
TGTGCCAGCAGCTTAGATGGACAGGGGGCTTCTGGGGCCAACGTCCTGACTTTC
CASSLDGQGASGANVLTF
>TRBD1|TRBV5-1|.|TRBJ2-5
TGCGCCAGCAGCTGGGGAACCGGGACAGGGGGCAGGGAGACCCAGTACTTC
CASSWGTGTGGRETQYF
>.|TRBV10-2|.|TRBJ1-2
TGCGCCAGCAGTGAAACGCGACGGACATTTGGCTATGGCTACACCTTC
CASSETRRTFGYGYTF
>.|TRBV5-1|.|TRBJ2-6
TGCGCCAGCAGCGTATCGTACTCTCGTGGGGCCAACGTCCTGACTTTC
CASSVSYSRGANVLTF
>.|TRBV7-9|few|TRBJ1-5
TGTGCCAGCGCAGATCATAGCAATCAGCCCCAGCATTTT
CASADHSNQPQHF
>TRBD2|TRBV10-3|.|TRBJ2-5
TGTGCCATCAGTGAAGCGGGGGAGACCCAGTACTTC
CAISEAGETQYF
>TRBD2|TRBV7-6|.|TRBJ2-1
TGTGCCAGCAGCTTGGCCTCTAGCGGTAGCTCCTACAATGAGCAGTTCTTC
CASSLASSGSSYNEQFF
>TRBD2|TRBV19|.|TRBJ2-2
TGTGCCAGTAGTATCGGCCTAGCGGGGGGGGAGACCGGGGAGCTGTTTTTT
CASSIGLAGGETGELFF
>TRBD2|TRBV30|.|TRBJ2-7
TGTGCCTGGACGTCTAGCGGGGGCTGGGGTGGGGGGCAGTACTTC
CAWTSSGGWGGGQYF
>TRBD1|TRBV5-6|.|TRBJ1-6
TGTGCCAGCAGCCCGGGACAGAATAATTCACCCCTCCACTTT
CASSPGQNNSPLHF
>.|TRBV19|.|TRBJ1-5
TGTGCCAGTAGTGGACAGCTAAATCAGCCCCAGCATTTT
CASSGQLNQPQHF
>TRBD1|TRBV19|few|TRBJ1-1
TGTGCCAGTACCTTACAGGGGGCGGTTTCTGAAGCTTTCTTT
CASTLQGAVSEAFF
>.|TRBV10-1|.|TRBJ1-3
TGCGCCAGCAGTGAGTGGATCGAGGCAGGAAACACCATATATTTT
CASSEWIEAGNTIYF
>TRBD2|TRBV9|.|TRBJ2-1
TGTGCCAGCAGCGTGTCTAGCGGGAGTACCAATGAGCAGTTCTTC
CASSVSSGSTNEQFF
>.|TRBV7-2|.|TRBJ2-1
TGTGCCAGCAGCGTGCCGAGGCGGAATGAGCAGTTCTTC
CASSVPRRNEQFF
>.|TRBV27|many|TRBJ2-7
TGTGCCAGCAGTGTAACTATTGGAACCTACGAGCAGTACTTC
CASSVTIGTYEQYF
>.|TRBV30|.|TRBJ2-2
TGTGCCTGGAGTCCTAGCGCGACCGGGGAGCTGTTTTTT
CAWSPSATGELFF
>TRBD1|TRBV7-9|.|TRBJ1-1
TGTGCCAGCAGCGTCGCAGGGGGCGAGTTAGCTGAAGCTTTCTTT
CASSVAGGELAEAFF
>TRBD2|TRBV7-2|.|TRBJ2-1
TGTGCCAGCAGATATTCTAGCGGGCTCAGCTCCTACAATGAGCAGTTCTTC
CASRYSSGLSSYNEQFF
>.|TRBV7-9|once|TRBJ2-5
TGTGCCAGCATCCAGACTTCGGATTATCAAGAGACCCAGTACTTC
CASIQTSDYQETQYF
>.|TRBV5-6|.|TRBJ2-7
TGTGCCAGCAGCTTGGAACAAATGTACGAGCAGTACTTC
CASSLEQMYEQYF
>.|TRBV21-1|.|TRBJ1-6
TGTGCCAGCAGCAAAGACCAAGGAGGTAATTCACCCCTCCACTTT
CASSKDQGGNSPLHF
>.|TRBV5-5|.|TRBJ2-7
TGTGCCAGCAGCCCCCTTGCGTCTGGGAGCTCCTACGAGCAGTACTTC
CASSPLASGSSYEQYF
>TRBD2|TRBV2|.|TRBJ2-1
TGTGCCAGCACCAAGACTAGCGGGGGTTACAATGAGCAGTTCTTC
CASTKTSGGYNEQFF
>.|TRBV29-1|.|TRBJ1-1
.
CSVGSGTGNILTFF
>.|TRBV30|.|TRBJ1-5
TGTGCCTGGAGCCCATCGGGGGGAAATCAGCCCCAGCATTTT
CAWSPSGGNQPQHF
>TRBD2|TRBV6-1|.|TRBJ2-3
TGTGCCAGCAGAAAAGCGGGGGGTACCACAGATACGCAGTATTTT
CASRKAGGTTDTQYF
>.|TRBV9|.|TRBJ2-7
TGTGCCAGCAGCCAATCAGGGGCCCTCTACGAGCAGTACTTC
CASSQSGALYEQYF
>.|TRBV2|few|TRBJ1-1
TGTGCCAGCAGTGAAGAACGGGTTACTGAAGCTTTCTTT
CASSEERVTEAFF
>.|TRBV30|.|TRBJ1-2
TGTGCCTGGAGTCCGGAGCGACCCAGATATGGCTACACCTTC
CAWSPERPRYGYTF
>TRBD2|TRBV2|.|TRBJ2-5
TGTGCCAGCGGCGGGGGGGCAGGAGAGACCCAGTACTTC
CASGGGAGETQYF
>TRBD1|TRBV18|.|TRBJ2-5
TGTGCCAGCTCACCGGGACAGGGTGAGACCCAGTACTTC
CASSPGQGETQYF
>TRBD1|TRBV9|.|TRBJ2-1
TGTGCCAGCAGCCCCCGACAGGGGGAAAATGAGCAGTTCTTC
CASSPRQGENEQFF
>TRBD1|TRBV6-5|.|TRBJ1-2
TGTGCCACATATCCGACCGGACAGGGAAGCTATGGCTACACCTTC
CATYPTGQGSYGYTF
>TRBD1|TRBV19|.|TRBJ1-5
TGTGCCAGTAGTTCCTTGGACAGGGGGTACAATCAGCCCCAGCATTTT
CASSSLDRGYNQPQHF
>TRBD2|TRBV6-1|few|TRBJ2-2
TGTGCCAGCAGTGGGGGCCCCCGGGACTACCTTAACGCGAACACCGGGGAGCTGTTTTTT
CASSGGPRDYLNANTGELFF
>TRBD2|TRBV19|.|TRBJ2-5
TGTGCCAGTAGGGGACTAGCGGGGGGCTACCAAGAGACCCAGTACTTC
CASRGLAGGYQETQYF
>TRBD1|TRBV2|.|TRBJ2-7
TGTGCCAGCAGCCGGGACAGGGGCGCCGAGCAGTACTTC
CASSRDRGAEQYF
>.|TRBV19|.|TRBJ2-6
TGTGCCAGTAGTATGCGGATCTCTGGGGCCAACGTCCTGACTTTC
CASSMRISGANVLTF
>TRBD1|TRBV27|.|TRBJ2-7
TGTGCCAGCAGTTTATACCGGGACAGGGCGAACGAGCAGTACTTC
CASSLYRDRANEQYF
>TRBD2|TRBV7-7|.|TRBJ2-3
TGTGCCAGCAGCCCGCTAGCGGGGGGGGTGACAGATACGCAGTATTTT
CASSPLAGGVTDTQYF
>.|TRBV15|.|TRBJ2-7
TGTGCCACCAGCAGAGTTACAGGGAAAAACGAGCAGTACTTC
CATSRVTGKNEQYF
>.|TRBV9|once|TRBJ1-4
TGTGCCAGCAGCTCCGAGGGAGCGACACTCGTGGAAAAACTGTTTTTT
CASSSEGATLVEKLFF
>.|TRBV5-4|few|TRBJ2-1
TGTGCCAGCAGCCCGGACTACGTATCCTACAATGAGCAGTTCTTC
CASSPDYVSYNEQFF
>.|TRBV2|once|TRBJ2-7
TGTGCCAGCAGTGAAGAGGGGGTGGCCTACGAGCAGTACTTC
CASSEEGVAYEQYF
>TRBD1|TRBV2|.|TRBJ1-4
TGTGCCAGCATGGGACAGGGGGCGTACGAAAAACTGTTTTTT
CASMGQGAYEKLFF